This TCR beta chain emerged from a study of T cell responses to AZD1222 COVID-19 vaccine. Sequencing was performed with immunoSEQ multiplex PCR; in TCRdb, only in-frame clones are kept and a portion is missing. Counted here are around 130,000 clones, around 84% occurring once; the ten biggest clones make up 10% to 15%. The study's findings and limits: White British ancestry dominated among donors, who included more females, and clonal diversity was possibly underestimated.

With respect to this clone: Its cognate antigen is unknown.

This TCR came from an adult in good health. Sequenced here: peripheral blood, sampled on day 0 of AZD1222 vaccination.

In DNA, the CDR3 is TGCGCCAGCAGCTTGTTCCAGGGGGCGGTCACTGAAGCTTTCTTT. It codes for CASSLFQGAVTEAFF. V is TRBV5-1 and J is TRBJ1-1; 8 positions match TRBD1. CDR3 length: 15 amino acids. CDR1 is SGHRS, CDR2 YFSETQ, per germline. V gave up 1 base and J gave up 4 bases; unmatched junction bases: 6.